This entry is about one TCR beta chain. Since no conserved phenylalanine or tryptophan closes the CDR3, a read error is the likely cause. It was RNA transcripts that yielded the amplified TCR beta CDR3 regions. The HTBI primer set drove a first-round RT-PCR of the TCR CDR3. Each CDR3 protein is one row after TCRdb ran MiXCR on the multiplex PCR reads. The sample has 730,000 or so distinct CDR3 sequences, about 19% seen once; the top ten hold over 15%. These data belong to a study of T cells in Graves' hyperthyroidism and ophthalmopathy. From roughly 9.2 ml of fresh peripheral blood, PBMCs were isolated. Trimming shortened V by 2 bases and J by 6 bases, and 17 bases separated the two germline ends. The germline V gene has CDR1 SGHRS and CDR2 YFSETQ. This CDR3 spans 15 amino acids.

Sequences were obtained from blood. This TCR was sampled from a woman aged 45-65 years with Graves' hyperthyroidism that later progressed to Graves' ophthalmopathy. The gene calls are TRBV5-1 and TRBJ1-2; D possibly corresponds to TRBD1 (5 bases). The CDR3 spells CASSFKPTGGDGYTL. The CDR3 nucleotides read TGCGCCAGCAGCTTCAAGCCAACGGGGGGGGATGGCTACACCCTC.